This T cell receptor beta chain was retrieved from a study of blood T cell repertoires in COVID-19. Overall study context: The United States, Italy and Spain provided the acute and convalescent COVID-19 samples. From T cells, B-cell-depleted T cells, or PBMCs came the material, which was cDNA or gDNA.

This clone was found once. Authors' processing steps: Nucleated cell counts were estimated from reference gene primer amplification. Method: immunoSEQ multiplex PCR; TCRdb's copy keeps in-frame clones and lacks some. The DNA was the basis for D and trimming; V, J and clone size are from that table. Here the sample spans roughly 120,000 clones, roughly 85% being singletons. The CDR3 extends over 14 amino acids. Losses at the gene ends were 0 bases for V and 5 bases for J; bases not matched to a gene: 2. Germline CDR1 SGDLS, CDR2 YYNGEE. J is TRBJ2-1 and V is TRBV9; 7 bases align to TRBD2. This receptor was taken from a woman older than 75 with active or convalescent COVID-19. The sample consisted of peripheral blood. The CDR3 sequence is CASSVGAGDNEQFF. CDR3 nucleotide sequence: TGTGCCAGCAGCGTAGGGGCGGGAGACAATGAGCAGTTCTTC.